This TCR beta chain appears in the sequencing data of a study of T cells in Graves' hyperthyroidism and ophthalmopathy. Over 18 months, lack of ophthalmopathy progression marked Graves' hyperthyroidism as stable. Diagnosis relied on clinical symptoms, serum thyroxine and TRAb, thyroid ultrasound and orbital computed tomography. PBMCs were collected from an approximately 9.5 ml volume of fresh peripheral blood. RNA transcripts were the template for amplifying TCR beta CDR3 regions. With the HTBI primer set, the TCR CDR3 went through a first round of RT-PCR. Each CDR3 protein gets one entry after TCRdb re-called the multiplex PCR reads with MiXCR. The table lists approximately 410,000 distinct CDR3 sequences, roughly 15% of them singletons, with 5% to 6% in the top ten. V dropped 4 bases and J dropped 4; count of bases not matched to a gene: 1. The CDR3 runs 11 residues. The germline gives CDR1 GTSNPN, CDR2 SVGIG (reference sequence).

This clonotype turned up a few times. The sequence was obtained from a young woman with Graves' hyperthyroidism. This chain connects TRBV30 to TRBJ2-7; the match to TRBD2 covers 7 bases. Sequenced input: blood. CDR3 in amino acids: CAWTSGYEQYF. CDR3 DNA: TGTGCCTGGACTAGCGGATACGAGCAGTACTTC.